The 26 T cell receptor beta chains in this list originate from one sample, sequenced in a study of T cells expressing NK-cell markers. One entry per CDR3 protein, without DNA, is what TCRdb gives after re-calling the 5' RACE reads. The sample has roughly 160,000 distinct CDR3 sequences. Sequenced: blood T cells: a sorted CD56 or NKG2C T cell subset, CD4+ or CD8+ T cells, or bulk PBMC T cells (not recorded which). Receptors were obtained from a man between 18 and 69 years old in good health.

The chain couples TRBV11-2 to TRBJ2-1; the TCRdb call, TRBD1, lacks DNA for checking. Germline values: CDR1 SGHAT, CDR2 FQNNGV. This CDR3 region has 17 residues. CDR3 region: CASSLSPGFHVGDEQFF. Full variable domain (remainder filled in from reference TRBV11-2 and TRBJ2-1): EAGVAQSPRYKIIEKRQSVAFWCNPISGHATLYWYQQILGQGPKLLIQFQNNGVVDDSQLPKDRFSAERLKGVDSTLKIQPAKLEDSAVYLCASSLSPGFHVGDEQFFGPGTRLTVL.

V gene TRBV20-1 combines with J gene TRBJ2-1; TCRdb indicates TRBD1, and absent DNA this call remains unverified. CDR1 DFQATT and CDR2 SNEGSKA come from the germline V gene (reference sequence). This CDR3 has 16 residues. The CDR3 spells CSARPSGNQPNNEQFF.

This chain's CDR3 is CASSPTGNSGNTIYF. The genes are TRBV5-1 and TRBJ1-3; TCRdb gives TRBD1 as the D gene, but with no DNA this cannot be confirmed. This CDR3 is built from 15 residues. Germline assignment: CDR1 SGHRS and CDR2 YFSETQ.

The chain joins TRBV2 to TRBJ1-3; TCRdb's D call, TRBD1, is unchecked because there is no DNA. The germline V gene has CDR1 SNHLY and CDR2 FYNNEI. This CDR3 contains 16 residues. The CDR3 sequence is CASLRTGERSGNTIYF. Filled out from reference TRBV2 and TRBJ1-3, the complete variable domain reads EPEVTQTPSHQVTQMGQEVILRCVPISNHLYFYWYRQILGQKVEFLVSFYNNEISEKSEIFDDQFSVERPDGSNFTLKIRSTKLEDSAMYFCASLRTGERSGNTIYFGEGSWLTVV.

This sequence joins TRBV20-1 and TRBJ1-5; TCRdb lists TRBD1, though no DNA is available to test this call. The CDR3 extends over 17 amino acids. The germline V gene has CDR1 DFQATT and CDR2 SNEGSKA (reference sequence). The chain's CDR3 is CSARDPPTGASNQPQHF.

V usage is TRBV29-1 and J usage is TRBJ1-2; TCRdb lists TRBD1, though no DNA is available to test this call. Germline CDR1 SQVTM, CDR2 ANQGSEA. This CDR3 is 12 amino acids long. CDR3 in amino acids: CSVDLGDYGYTF.

The chain joins TRBV7-9 to TRBJ1-2. The germline gives CDR1 SEHNR, CDR2 FQNEAQ (reference sequence). The CDR3 sequence is 16 residues long. The chain's CDR3 is CASSVSRTDVNYGYTF.

The gene calls are TRBV20-1 and TRBJ2-5; TCRdb picks TRBD1, but there is no DNA to check that call. The CDR3 totals 14 residues. CDR1 and CDR2 (germline): DFQATT, SNEGSKA (reference sequence). The CDR3 is CSASGTGGWETQYF.

The chain is built from TRBV6-2 or TRBV6-3 and TRBJ1-3; the D call from TCRdb, TRBD1, cannot be confirmed without DNA. CDR1 is MNHEY, CDR2 SVGEGT, per germline. This CDR3 is 22 amino acids long. The CDR3 loop is CASSYLSAPVDDYSSSGNTIYF.

The V and J genes are TRBV7-9 and TRBJ2-2; TCRdb's D call of TRBD1 is untestable without DNA. CDR1 and CDR2 from the germline V gene are SEHNR and FQNEAQ (reference sequence). This CDR3 spans 15 amino acids. CDR3 in amino acids: CASSLASVPLGELFF. The whole variable domain, remainder taken from reference TRBV7-9 and TRBJ2-2, is DTGVSQNPRHKITKRGQNVTFRCDPISEHNRLYWYRQTLGQGPEFLTYFQNEAQLEKSRLLSDRFSAERPKGSFSTLEIQRTEQGDSAMYLCASSLASVPLGELFFGEGSRLTVL.

V is TRBV4-1 and J is TRBJ2-5; TCRdb returns TRBD1, unconfirmable since there is no DNA. The CDR3 runs 15 residues. Germline V gene data show CDR1 as MGHRA and CDR2 as YSYEKL. CDR3 region: CASSQVSAGQETQYF.

The V and J genes are TRBV7-3 and TRBJ2-7; the D call from TCRdb, TRBD1, cannot be confirmed without DNA. The CDR3 spans 13 residues. CDR1 and CDR2 (germline): SGHTA, FQGTGA. CDR3 loop: CASSLSSGSEQYF.

The chain has TRBV20-1 and TRBJ1-1; TCRdb selects TRBD1, and the lack of DNA leaves this call unchecked. The CDR3 sequence is 13 residues long. From germline, CDR1 is DFQATT and CDR2 SNEGSKA (reference sequence). The CDR3 protein is CSANRVMNTEAFF.

The chain joins TRBV9 to TRBJ2-7; TCRdb's D call, TRBD2, is unchecked because there is no DNA. CDR3 length: 14 residues. Germline values: CDR1 SGDLS, CDR2 YYNGEE. The CDR3 here is CASSDRSGGHEQYF.

The chain is built from TRBV6-5 and TRBJ2-5. This CDR3 is built from 16 residues. The germline CDR1 and CDR2 sequences are MNHEY and SVGAGI. CDR3 sequence: CASSYRVTRQQETQYF.

The CDR3 loop reads CASRRQAPTDTQYF. The chain couples TRBV6-2 or TRBV6-3 to TRBJ2-3; TCRdb's assignment of TRBD1 cannot be checked, as there is no DNA. Germline V gene data show CDR1 as MNHEY and CDR2 as SVGEGT. The CDR3 is 14 residues long.

The chain uses TRBV7-6 and TRBJ2-7; TCRdb names TRBD2, which stays unverified in the absence of DNA. CDR3 length: 13 amino acids. Germline loops: CDR1 SGHVS, CDR2 FNYEAQ. The CDR3 protein is CATASGETPEQYF.

The CDR3 protein is CASSLAEGTLTDTQYF. The V and J genes are TRBV5-1 and TRBJ2-3. Germline assignment: CDR1 SGHRS and CDR2 YFSETQ. CDR3 length equals 16 residues.

This chain joins TRBV7-3 and TRBJ2-1; with no DNA, the TCRdb D assignment of TRBD1 cannot be verified. CDR3 size: 16 residues. Germline assignment: CDR1 SGHTA and CDR2 FQGTGA. The CDR3: CASSDLRGQATNEQFF.

V usage is TRBV12-3 or TRBV12-4 and J usage is TRBJ1-2; checking the TCRdb D call of TRBD1 is not possible without DNA. This CDR3 region has 14 residues. The CDR3 region is CASSLQGLGYGYTF.

This chain connects TRBV6-2 or TRBV6-3 to TRBJ1-6. Germline V gene data show CDR1 as MNHEY and CDR2 as SVGEGT. This CDR3 contains 13 residues. The CDR3 here is CASSWGIGSPLHF.

The V call is TRBV5-6, the J call TRBJ2-6; TCRdb's D call, TRBD1, is unchecked because there is no DNA. Germline V gene sequence: CDR1 SGHDT, CDR2 YYEEEE. The CDR3 consists of 13 residues. The CDR3 region is CASSIGQGDVLTF.

The chain combines TRBV15 with TRBJ2-1; as DNA is missing, the TRBD1 call by TCRdb cannot be tested. Germline V lookup: CDR1 LNHNV, CDR2 YYDKDF (reference sequence). The CDR3 runs 15 residues. This CDR3 reads CATSRDQTGWDEQFF.

This sequence joins TRBV29-1 and TRBJ1-4; TCRdb proposes TRBD1, but this gene call is untestable without DNA. The length of the CDR3 is 14 residues. Germline loops: CDR1 SQVTM, CDR2 ANQGSEA. The CDR3 sequence is CSVDTGMSNEKLFF.

The CDR3 loop is CASSVTQRWERREKLFF. The genes are TRBV27 and TRBJ1-4. This CDR3 has 17 amino acids. Germline CDR1 MNHEY, CDR2 SMNVEV (reference sequence).

J is TRBJ2-7 and V is TRBV4-2; without DNA, the TCRdb call of TRBD2 cannot be checked. This CDR3 spans 16 amino acids. Germline CDR1 LGHNA, CDR2 YNFKEQ. The CDR3 is CASSQELAGEAHEQYF.